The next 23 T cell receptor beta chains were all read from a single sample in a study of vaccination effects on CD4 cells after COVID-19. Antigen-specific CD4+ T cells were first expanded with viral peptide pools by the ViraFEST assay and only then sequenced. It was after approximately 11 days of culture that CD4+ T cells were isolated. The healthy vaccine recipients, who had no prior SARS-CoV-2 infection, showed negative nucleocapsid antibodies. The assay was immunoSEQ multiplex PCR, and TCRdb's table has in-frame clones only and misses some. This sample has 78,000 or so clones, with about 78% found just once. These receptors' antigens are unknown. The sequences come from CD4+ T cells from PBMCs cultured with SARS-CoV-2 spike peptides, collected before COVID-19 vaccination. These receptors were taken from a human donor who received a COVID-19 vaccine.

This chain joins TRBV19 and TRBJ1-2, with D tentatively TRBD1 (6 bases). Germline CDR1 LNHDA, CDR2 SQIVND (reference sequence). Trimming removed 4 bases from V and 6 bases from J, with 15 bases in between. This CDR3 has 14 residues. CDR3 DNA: TGTGCCAGTAGTAAACCGACAGGTGCCGATGGCTACACCTTC. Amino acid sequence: CASSKPTGADGYTF.

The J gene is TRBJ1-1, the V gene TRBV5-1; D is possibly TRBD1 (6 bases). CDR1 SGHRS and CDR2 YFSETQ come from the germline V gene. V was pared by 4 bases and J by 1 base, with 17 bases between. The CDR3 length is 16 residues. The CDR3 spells CASSPYPRGPNTEAFF. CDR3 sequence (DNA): TGCGCCAGCAGCCCTTACCCTCGGGGGCCGAACACTGAAGCTTTCTTT.

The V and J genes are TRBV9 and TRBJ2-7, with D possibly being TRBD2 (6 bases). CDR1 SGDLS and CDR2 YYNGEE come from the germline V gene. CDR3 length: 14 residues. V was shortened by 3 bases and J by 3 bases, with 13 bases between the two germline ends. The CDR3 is CASSARDLNYEQYV. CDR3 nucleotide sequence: TGTGCCAGCAGCGCCCGGGACTTAAACTACGAGCAGTACGTC.

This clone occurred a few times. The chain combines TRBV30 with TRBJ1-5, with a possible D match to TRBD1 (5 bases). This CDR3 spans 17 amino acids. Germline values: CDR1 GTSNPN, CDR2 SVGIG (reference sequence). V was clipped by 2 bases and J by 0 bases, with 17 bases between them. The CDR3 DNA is TGTGCCTGGAGTCCATACGCGGGGGGTGTTAGCAATCAGCCCCAGCATTTT. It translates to CAWSPYAGGVSNQPQHF.

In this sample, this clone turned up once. Here the CDR3 reads CAISETGQYYGYTF. CDR3 bases: TGTGCCATCAGTGAAACGGGACAGTACTATGGCTACACCTTC. The V gene is TRBV10-3, the J gene TRBJ1-2; 7 positions agree with TRBD1. Germline-derived CDR1 and CDR2 are ENHRY and SYGVKD. CDR3 size: 14 residues. With V trimmed by 3 bases and J by 3 bases, 4 bases remained unmatched.

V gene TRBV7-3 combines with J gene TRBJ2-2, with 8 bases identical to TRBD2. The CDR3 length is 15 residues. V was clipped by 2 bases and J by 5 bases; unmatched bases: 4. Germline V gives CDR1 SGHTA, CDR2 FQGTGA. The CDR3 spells CASSLAGGLTGELFF. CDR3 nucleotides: TGTGCCAGCAGCTTAGCGGGGGGTTTAACCGGGGAGCTGTTTTTT. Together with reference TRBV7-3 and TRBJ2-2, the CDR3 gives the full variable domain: GAGVSQTPSNKVTEKGKYVELRCDPISGHTALYWYRQSLGQGPEFLIYFQGTGAADDSGLPNDRFFAVRPEGSVSTLKIQRTERGDSAVYLCASSLAGGLTGELFFGEGSRLTVL.

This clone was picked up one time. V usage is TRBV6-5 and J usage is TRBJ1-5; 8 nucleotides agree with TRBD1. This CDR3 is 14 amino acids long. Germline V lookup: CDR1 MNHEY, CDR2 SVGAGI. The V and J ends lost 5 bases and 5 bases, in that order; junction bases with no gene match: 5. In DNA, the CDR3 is TGTGCCAGCAGTCACCGGGACAGGTATCAGCCCCAGCATTTT. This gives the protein CASSHRDRYQPQHF.

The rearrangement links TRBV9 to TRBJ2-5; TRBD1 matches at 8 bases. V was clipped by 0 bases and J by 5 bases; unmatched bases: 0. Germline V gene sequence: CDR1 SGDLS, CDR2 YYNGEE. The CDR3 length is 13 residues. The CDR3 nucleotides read TGTGCCAGCAGCGTAGACAGGGGGGAGACCCAGTACTTC. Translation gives CASSVDRGETQYF. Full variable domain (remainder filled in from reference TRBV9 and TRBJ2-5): DSGVTQTPKHLITATGQRVTLRCSPRSGDLSVYWYQQSLDQGLQFLIQYYNGEERAKGNILERFSAQQFPDLHSELNLSSLELGDSALYFCASSVDRGETQYFGPGTRLLVL.

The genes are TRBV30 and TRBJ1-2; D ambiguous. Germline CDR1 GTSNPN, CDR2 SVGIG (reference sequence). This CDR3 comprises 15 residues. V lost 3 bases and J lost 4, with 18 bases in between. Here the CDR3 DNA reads TGTGCCTGGAGAGAAGGCGGACTGCTGTCCTATGGCTACACCTTC. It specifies CAWREGGLLSYGYTF.

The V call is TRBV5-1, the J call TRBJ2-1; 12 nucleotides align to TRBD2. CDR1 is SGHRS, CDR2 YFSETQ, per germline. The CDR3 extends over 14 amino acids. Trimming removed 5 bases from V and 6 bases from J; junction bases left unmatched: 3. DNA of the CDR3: TGCGCCAGCAGTCGGACTAGCGGGGTCAATGAGCAGTTCTTC. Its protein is CASSRTSGVNEQFF.

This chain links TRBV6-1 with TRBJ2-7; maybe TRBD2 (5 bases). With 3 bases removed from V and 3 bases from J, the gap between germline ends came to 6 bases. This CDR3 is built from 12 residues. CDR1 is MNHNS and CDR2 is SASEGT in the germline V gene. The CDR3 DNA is TGTGCCAGCAGTGACGGGGTCTACGAGCAGTACGTC. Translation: CASSDGVYEQYV.

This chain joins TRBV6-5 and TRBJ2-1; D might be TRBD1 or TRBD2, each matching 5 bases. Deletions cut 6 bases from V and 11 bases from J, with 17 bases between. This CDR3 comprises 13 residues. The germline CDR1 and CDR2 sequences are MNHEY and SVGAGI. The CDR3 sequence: CASSYGDPPQQFF. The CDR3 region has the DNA TGTGCCAGCAGCTACGGGGACCCGCCCCAGCAGTTCTTC.

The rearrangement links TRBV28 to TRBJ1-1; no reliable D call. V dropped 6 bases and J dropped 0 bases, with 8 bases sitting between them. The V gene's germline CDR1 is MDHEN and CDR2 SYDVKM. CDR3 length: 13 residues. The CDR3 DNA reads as TGTGCCAGCAGGAGACAAATGAACACTGAAGCTTTCTTT. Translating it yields CASRRQMNTEAFF.

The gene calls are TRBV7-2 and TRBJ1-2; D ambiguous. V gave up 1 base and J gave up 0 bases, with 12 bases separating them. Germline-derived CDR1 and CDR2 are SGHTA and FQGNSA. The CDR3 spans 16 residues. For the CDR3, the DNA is TGTGCCAGCAGCTTAGGGTCGCGAATGGCTAACTATGGCTACACCTTC. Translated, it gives CASSLGSRMANYGYTF.

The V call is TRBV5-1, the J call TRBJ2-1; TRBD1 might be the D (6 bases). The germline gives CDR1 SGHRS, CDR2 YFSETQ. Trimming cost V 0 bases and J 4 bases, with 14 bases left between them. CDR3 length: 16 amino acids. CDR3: CASSLAGQGFYNEQFF. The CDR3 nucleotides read TGCGCCAGCAGCTTGGCCGGGCAGGGGTTTTACAATGAGCAGTTCTTC.

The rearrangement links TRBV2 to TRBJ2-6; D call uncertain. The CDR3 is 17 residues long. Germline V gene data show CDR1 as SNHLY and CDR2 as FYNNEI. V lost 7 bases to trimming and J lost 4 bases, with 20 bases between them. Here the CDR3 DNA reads TGTGCCAGCACCAAACACGCGACGGTTAAAGGGGCCAACGTCCTGACTTTC. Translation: CASTKHATVKGANVLTF.

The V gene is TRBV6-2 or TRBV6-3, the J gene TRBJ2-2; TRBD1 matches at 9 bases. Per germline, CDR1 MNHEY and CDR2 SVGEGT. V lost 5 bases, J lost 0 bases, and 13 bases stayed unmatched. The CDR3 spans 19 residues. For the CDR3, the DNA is TGTGCCAGCAGTCCGGGACAGGGCCCACGAGCCACGAACACCGGGGAGCTGTTTTTT. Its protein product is CASSPGQGPRATNTGELFF.

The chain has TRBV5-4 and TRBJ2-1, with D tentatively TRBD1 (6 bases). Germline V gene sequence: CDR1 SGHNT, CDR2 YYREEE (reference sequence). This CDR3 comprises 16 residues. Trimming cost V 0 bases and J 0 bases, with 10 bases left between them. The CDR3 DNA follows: TGTGCCAGCAGCTTGGCAGGGGCCAGCTCCTACAATGAGCAGTTCTTC. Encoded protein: CASSLAGASSYNEQFF.

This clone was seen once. The CDR3 region has the DNA TGTGCCAGCGTTTCTGGCGGGGGGGCAGATACGCAGTATTTT. It translates to CASVSGGGADTQYF. The chain uses TRBV6-5 and TRBJ2-3, with 9 positions matching TRBD2. Germline loops: CDR1 MNHEY, CDR2 SVGAGI. CDR3 length equals 14 residues. The V and J ends lost 8 bases and 4 bases, in that order; junction bases with no gene match: 7.

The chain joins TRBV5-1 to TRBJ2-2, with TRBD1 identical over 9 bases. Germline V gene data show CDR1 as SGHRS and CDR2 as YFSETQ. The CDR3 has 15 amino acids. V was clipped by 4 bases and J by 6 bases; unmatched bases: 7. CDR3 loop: CASSPGQGTAGELFF. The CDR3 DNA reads TGCGCCAGCAGCCCGGGACAGGGTACGGCCGGGGAGCTGTTTTTT. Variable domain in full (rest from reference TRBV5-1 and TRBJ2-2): KAGVTQTPRYLIKTRGQQVTLSCSPISGHRSVSWYQQTPGQGLQFLFEYFSETQRNKGNFPGRFSGRQFSNSRSEMNVSTLELGDSALYLCASSPGQGTAGELFFGEGSRLTVL.

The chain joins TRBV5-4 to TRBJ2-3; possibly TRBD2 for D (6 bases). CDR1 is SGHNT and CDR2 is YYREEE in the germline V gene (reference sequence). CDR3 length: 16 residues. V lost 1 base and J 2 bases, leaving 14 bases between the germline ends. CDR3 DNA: TGTGCCAGCAGCTTGCCCGGGACTCTAAACACAGATACGCAGTATTTT. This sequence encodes CASSLPGTLNTDTQYF.

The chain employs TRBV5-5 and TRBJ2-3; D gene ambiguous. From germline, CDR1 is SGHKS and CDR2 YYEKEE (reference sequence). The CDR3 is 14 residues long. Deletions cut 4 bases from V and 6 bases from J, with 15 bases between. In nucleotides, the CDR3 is TGTGCCAGCAGCCCCGATGCCACAGTGGATACGCAGTATTTT. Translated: CASSPDATVDTQYF. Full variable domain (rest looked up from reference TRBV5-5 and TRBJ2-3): DAGVTQSPTHLIKTRGQQVTLRCSPISGHKSVSWYQQVLGQGPQFIFQYYEKEERGRGNFPDRFSARQFPNYSSELNVNALLLGDSALYLCASSPDATVDTQYFGPGTRLTVL.

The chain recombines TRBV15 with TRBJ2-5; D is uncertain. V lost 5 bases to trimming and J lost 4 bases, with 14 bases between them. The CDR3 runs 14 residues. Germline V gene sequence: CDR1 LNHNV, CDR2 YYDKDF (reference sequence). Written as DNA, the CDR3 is TGTGCCACCAGCCCCGTGGCATTTCGAGAGACCCAGTACTTC. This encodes CATSPVAFRETQYF.